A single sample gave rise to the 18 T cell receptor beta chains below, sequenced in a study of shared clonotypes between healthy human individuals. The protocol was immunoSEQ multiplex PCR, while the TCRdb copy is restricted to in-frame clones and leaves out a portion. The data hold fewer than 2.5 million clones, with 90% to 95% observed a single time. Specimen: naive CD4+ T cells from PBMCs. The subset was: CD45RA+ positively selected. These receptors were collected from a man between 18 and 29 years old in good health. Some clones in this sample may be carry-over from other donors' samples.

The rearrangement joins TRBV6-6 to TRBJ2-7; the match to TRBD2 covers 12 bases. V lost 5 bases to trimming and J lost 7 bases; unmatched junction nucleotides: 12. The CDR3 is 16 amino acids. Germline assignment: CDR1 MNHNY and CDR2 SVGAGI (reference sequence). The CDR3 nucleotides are TGTGCCAGCAGTCCGACGACTAGCGGGAGCCCTTATGAGCAGTACTTC. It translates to CASSPTTSGSPYEQYF.

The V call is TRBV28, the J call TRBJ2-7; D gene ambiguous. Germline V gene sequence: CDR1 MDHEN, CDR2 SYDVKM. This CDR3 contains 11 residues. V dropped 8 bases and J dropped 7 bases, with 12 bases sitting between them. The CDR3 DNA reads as TGTGCCAGCGAGTCTACGCGGGAGCAGTACTTC. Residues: CASESTREQYF. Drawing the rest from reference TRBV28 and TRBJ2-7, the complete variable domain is DVKVTQSSRYLVKRTGEKVFLECVQDMDHENMFWYRQDPGLGLRLIYFSYDVKMKEKGDIPEGYSVSREKKERFSLILESASTNQTSMYLCASESTREQYFGPGTRLTVT.

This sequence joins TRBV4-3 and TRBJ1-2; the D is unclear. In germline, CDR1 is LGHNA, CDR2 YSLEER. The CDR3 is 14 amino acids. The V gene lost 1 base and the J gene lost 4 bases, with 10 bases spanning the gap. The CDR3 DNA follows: TGCGCCAGCAGCCAAGTTAATCCCTTCTATGGCTACACCTTC. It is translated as CASSQVNPFYGYTF.

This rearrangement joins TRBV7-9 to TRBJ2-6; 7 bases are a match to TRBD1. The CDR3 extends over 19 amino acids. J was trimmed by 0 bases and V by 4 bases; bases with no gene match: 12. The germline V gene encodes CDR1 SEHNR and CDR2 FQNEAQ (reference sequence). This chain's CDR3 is CASSYSLRDSRSGANVLTF. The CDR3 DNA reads TGTGCCAGCAGCTATTCACTCCGGGACAGCCGCTCTGGGGCCAACGTCCTGACTTTC.

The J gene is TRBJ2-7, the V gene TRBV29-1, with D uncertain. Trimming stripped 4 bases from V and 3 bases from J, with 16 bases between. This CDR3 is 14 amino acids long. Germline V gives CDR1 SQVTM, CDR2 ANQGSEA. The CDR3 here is CSVGGRLNLYEQYF. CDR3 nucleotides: TGCAGCGTTGGAGGCAGACTTAATCTCTACGAGCAGTACTTC.

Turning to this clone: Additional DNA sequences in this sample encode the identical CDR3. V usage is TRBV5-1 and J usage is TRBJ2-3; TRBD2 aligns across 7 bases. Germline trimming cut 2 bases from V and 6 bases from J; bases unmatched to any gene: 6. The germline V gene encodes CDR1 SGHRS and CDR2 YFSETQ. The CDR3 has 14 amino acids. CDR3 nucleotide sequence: TGCGCCAGCAGCTTAGTCGGGGGAGGGGATACGCAGTATTTT. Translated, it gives CASSLVGGGDTQYF.

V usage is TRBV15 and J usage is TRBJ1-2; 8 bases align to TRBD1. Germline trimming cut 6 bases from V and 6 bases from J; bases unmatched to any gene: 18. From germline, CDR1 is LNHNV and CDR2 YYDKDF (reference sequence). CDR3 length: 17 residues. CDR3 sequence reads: CATRGLRQGTLLDGYTF. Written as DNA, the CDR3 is TGTGCCACCAGAGGTTTAAGACAGGGGACCCTTCTAGATGGCTACACCTTC.

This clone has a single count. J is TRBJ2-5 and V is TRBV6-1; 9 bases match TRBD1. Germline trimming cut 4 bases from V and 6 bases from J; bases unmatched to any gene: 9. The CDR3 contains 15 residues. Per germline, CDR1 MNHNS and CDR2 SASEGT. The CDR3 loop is CASSGKQGAFQTQYF. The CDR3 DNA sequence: TGTGCCAGCAGTGGTAAACAGGGGGCGTTTCAGACCCAGTACTTC.

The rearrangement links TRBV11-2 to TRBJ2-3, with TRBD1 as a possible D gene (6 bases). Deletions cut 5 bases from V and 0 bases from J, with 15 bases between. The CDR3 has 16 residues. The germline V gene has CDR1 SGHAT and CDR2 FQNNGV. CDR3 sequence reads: CASSPNRASSTDTQYF. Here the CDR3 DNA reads TGTGCCAGCAGCCCAAACAGGGCGTCGAGCACAGATACGCAGTATTTT.

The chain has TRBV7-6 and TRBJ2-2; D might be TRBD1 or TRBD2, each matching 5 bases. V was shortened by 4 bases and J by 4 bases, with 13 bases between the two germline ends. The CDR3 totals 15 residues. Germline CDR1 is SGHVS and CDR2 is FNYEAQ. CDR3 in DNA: TGTGCCAGCAGCTCCCTCGGGGCGGGCACCGGGGAGCTGTTTTTT. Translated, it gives CASSSLGAGTGELFF.

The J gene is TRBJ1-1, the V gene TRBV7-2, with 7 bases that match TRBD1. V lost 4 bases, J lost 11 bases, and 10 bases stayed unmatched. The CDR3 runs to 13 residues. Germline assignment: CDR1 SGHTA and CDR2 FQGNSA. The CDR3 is CASSSLQGGWAFF. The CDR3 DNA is TGTGCCAGCAGCTCATTACAAGGGGGCTGGGCTTTCTTT.

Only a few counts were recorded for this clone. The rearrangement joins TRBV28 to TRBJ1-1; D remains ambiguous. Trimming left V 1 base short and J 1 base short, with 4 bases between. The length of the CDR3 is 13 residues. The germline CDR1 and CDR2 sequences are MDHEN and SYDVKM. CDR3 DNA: TGTGCCAGCAGTTTATCCGCGAACACTGAAGCTTTCTTT. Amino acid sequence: CASSLSANTEAFF.

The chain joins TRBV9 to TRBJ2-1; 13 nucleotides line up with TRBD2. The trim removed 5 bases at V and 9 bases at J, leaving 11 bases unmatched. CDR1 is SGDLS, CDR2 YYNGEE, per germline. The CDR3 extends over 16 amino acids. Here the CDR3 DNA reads TGTGCCAGCAGGGGGACTAGCGGGATAGGGCCGGGTGAGCAGTTCTTC. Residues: CASRGTSGIGPGEQFF.

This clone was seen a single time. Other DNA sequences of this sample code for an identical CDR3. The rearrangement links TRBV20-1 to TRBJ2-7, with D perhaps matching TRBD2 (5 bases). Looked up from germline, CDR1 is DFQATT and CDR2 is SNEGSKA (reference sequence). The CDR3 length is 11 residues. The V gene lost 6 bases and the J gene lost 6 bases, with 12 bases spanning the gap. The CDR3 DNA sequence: TGCAGTGCAAGACGGGGAAGCGAGCAGTACTTC. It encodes CSARRGSEQYF.

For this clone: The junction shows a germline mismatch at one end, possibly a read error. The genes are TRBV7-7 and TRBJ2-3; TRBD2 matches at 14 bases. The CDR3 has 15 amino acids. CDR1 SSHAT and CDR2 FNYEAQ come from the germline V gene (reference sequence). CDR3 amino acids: CASSPTSGRAETQYF. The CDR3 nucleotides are TGTGCCAGCAGTCCGACTAGCGGGAGGGCAGAGACGCAGTATTTT.

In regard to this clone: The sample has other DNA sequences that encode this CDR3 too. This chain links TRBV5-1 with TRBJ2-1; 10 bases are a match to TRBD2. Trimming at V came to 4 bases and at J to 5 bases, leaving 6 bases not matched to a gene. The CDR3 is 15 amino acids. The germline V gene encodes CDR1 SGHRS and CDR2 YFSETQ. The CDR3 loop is CASSAGTSANNEQFF. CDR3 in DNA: TGCGCCAGCAGCGCCGGGACTAGCGCTAACAATGAGCAGTTCTTC.

CDR3 in amino acids: CASAGTSGYEQYF. In nucleotides, the CDR3 is TGTGCCAGCGCCGGGACTAGCGGTTACGAGCAGTACTTC. This rearrangement joins TRBV28 to TRBJ2-7; 11 bases are shared with TRBD2. V was clipped by 8 bases and J by 4 bases; unmatched bases: 4. The CDR3 has 13 residues. Germline lookup yields CDR1 MDHEN and CDR2 SYDVKM.

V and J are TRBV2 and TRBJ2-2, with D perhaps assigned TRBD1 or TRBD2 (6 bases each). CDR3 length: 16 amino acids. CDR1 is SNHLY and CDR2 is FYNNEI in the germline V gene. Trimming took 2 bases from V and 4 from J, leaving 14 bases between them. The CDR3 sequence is CASSETRGRGTGELFF. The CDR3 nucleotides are TGTGCCAGCAGTGAAACCCGGGGGCGAGGCACCGGGGAGCTGTTTTTT.